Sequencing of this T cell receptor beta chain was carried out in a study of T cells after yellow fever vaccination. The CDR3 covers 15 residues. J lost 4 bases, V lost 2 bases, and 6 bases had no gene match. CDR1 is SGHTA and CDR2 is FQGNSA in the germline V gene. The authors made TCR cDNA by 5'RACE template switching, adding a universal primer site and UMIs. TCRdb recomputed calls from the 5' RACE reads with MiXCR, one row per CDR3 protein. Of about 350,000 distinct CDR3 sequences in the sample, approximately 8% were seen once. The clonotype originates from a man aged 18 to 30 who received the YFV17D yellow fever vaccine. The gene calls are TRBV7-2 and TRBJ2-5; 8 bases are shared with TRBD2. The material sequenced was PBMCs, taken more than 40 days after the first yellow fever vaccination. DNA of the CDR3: TGTGCCAGCAGCTTAAACGGGGGGGCCATAGAGACCCAGTACTTC. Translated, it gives CASSLNGGAIETQYF.